Below are 30 T cell receptor beta chains sequenced from a single sample in a study of blood T cell repertoires in COVID-19. Method: immunoSEQ multiplex PCR; TCRdb's copy keeps in-frame clones and lacks some. Of some 140,000 clones in the sample, around four fifths were seen once. The sample was peripheral blood. These TCRs come from a man older than 75 with acute or convalescent COVID-19.

The CDR3 sequence: CASSPPRPGGTDTQYF. Written as DNA, the CDR3 is TGTGCCAGCTCACCACCGAGGCCAGGGGGAACAGATACGCAGTATTTT. The chain is built from TRBV18 and TRBJ2-3, with 7 bases matching TRBD1. Losses at the gene ends were 0 bases for V and 3 bases for J; bases not matched to a gene: 6. Germline assignment: CDR1 KGHSH and CDR2 LQKENI. This CDR3 region has 16 residues.

This chain connects TRBV6-6 to TRBJ1-5; TRBD1 is a possible D gene (5 bases). The germline V and J ends were trimmed by 7 bases and 6 bases, with 7 bases remaining between them. The CDR3 length is 11 residues. CDR1 is MNHNY and CDR2 is SVGAGI in the germline V gene (reference sequence). The CDR3 spells CASNGGQPQHF. The DNA for the CDR3 is TGTGCCAGCAACGGGGGTCAGCCCCAGCATTTT.

J is TRBJ1-5 and V is TRBV28, with D tentatively TRBD1 (6 bases). The V end was cut by 6 bases, the J end by 2 bases, with 8 bases between. The germline CDR1 and CDR2 sequences are MDHEN and SYDVKM. CDR3 length: 13 amino acids. Written as DNA, the CDR3 is TGTGCCAGCAGCAGGGGTGGCAATCAGCCCCAGCATTTT. Translation: CASSRGGNQPQHF.

The chain has TRBV2 and TRBJ2-5, with D perhaps matching TRBD2 (7 bases). V dropped 3 bases and J dropped 7 bases, with 18 bases sitting between them. This CDR3 contains 15 residues. The V gene's germline CDR1 is SNHLY and CDR2 FYNNEI. CDR3 sequence: CASSDSGRGGGTQYF. Here the CDR3 DNA reads TGTGCCAGCAGTGACTCCGGCAGGGGCGGGGGGACCCAGTACTTC.

The chain combines TRBV4-3 with TRBJ1-2; 8 nucleotides line up with TRBD1. Germline CDR1 is LGHNA and CDR2 is YSLEER. The CDR3 contains 15 residues. Unmatched junction bases numbered 4, after V lost 0 bases and J lost 4 bases. In DNA, the CDR3 is TGCGCCAGCAGCCAAGACAGAACAGGGGGCTATGGCTACACCTTC. Translation gives CASSQDRTGGYGYTF.

This clone was recorded only once. This chain links TRBV7-2 with TRBJ2-3; tentatively, D is TRBD1 (6 bases). CDR1 is SGHTA, CDR2 FQGNSA, per germline. The CDR3 has 16 amino acids. V was trimmed by 1 base and J by 0 bases, leaving 11 bases between them. The CDR3 loop reads CASSLVGASSTDTQYF. The CDR3 region has the DNA TGTGCCAGCAGCTTAGTGGGGGCCTCTAGCACAGATACGCAGTATTTT. Based on the CDR3 plus reference TRBV7-2 and TRBJ2-3, the full variable domain is GAGVSQSPSNKVTEKGKDVELRCDPISGHTALYWYRQSLGQGLEFLIYFQGNSAPDKSGLPSDRFSAERTGGSVSTLTIQRTQQEDSAVYLCASSLVGASSTDTQYFGPGTRLTVL.

The rearrangement uses TRBV6-6 and TRBJ1-1, with D possibly being TRBD1 (5 bases). The germline V gene has CDR1 MNHNY and CDR2 SVGAGI (reference sequence). There are 14 residues in the CDR3. With 2 bases removed from V and 1 base from J, the gap between germline ends came to 8 bases. The CDR3 spells CASSYSQGNTEAFF. The CDR3, as DNA: TGTGCCAGCAGTTACAGTCAGGGGAACACTGAAGCTTTCTTT.

This clone showed up just a few times. The chain couples TRBV10-3 to TRBJ2-3; TRBD1 matches at 8 bases. The CDR3 loop spans 15 amino acids. With 4 bases clipped from V and 1 base from J, the junction kept 4 bases outside the gene matches. Germline CDR1 is ENHRY and CDR2 is SYGVKD. CDR3 protein: CAISAGGAGTDTQYF. CDR3 coding DNA: TGTGCCATCAGTGCAGGGGGCGCGGGCACAGATACGCAGTATTTT.

This clone was observed a single time. In DNA form, the CDR3 reads TGTGCCAGTAGTACCGAAATGACTGGCACAGATACGCAGTATTTT. Translating gives CASSTEMTGTDTQYF. The chain employs TRBV19 and TRBJ2-3; D is ambiguous. Germline V CDR1 and CDR2: LNHDA, SQIVND (reference sequence). The length of the CDR3 is 15 residues. Between the trimmed V and J ends, which lost 4 bases and 1 base, there was a span of 12 bases.

The rearrangement uses TRBV13 and TRBJ1-2; TRBD1 might be the D (6 bases). Germline-derived CDR1 and CDR2 are PRHDT and FYEKMQ (reference sequence). V was cut by 4 bases and J by 2 bases, with 11 bases left in between. CDR3 size: 14 residues. The CDR3 region is CASSCYRENYGYTF. The CDR3 nucleotides are TGTGCCAGCAGCTGCTACAGGGAAAACTATGGCTACACCTTC.

V usage is TRBV25-1 and J usage is TRBJ1-2, with 9 bases matching TRBD1. There are 17 residues in the CDR3. V was clipped by 2 bases and J by 4 bases; unmatched bases: 11. The germline gives CDR1 MGHDK, CDR2 SYGVNS. CDR3 sequence (DNA): TGTGCCAGCAGTGAAGGCGGGGAGGGGGACAGGGCCTATGGCTACACCTTC. It yields the protein CASSEGGEGDRAYGYTF.

This clone was seen only once. V gene TRBV18 combines with J gene TRBJ1-5, with D unresolved. The germline gives CDR1 KGHSH, CDR2 LQKENI. The CDR3 loop spans 13 amino acids. Trimming shortened V by 6 bases and J by 7 bases, and 13 bases separated the two germline ends. CDR3 protein: CASSLGEEQPQHF. The CDR3 DNA follows: TGTGCCAGCTCTCTCGGGGAGGAGCAGCCCCAGCATTTT. Variable domain in full (rest from reference TRBV18 and TRBJ1-5): NAGVMQNPRHLVRRRGQEARLRCSPMKGHSHVYWYRQLPEEGLKFMVYLQKENIIDESGMPKERFSAEFPKEGPSILRIQQVVRGDSAAYFCASSLGEEQPQHFGDGTRLSIL.

This clone was seen more than once but under ten times. The chain carries TRBV6-1 and TRBJ1-1; 7 bases are shared with TRBD1. Trimming removed 6 bases from V and 11 bases from J; junction bases left unmatched: 9. Germline CDR1 and CDR2: MNHNS and SASEGT. The length of the CDR3 is 12 residues. CDR3 bases: TGTGCCAGCAGCTGGACAGGAGAACCGGCTTTCTTT. Protein sequence: CASSWTGEPAFF.

The rearrangement uses TRBV6-1 and TRBJ1-5; a possible D gene is TRBD1 (6 bases). The CDR3 length is 14 residues. Trimming removed 3 bases from V and 6 bases from J, with 12 bases in between. Germline CDR1 is MNHNS and CDR2 is SASEGT. The CDR3 loop is CASSDARGGQPQHF. The DNA for the CDR3 is TGTGCCAGCAGTGACGCCCGAGGGGGTCAGCCCCAGCATTTT.

This clone was counted a single time. The CDR3 protein is CASSFTGSRTGELFF. CDR3 bases: TGTGCCAGCAGCTTCACAGGGAGTCGGACCGGGGAGCTGTTTTTT. The V gene is TRBV5-4, the J gene TRBJ2-2; tentatively, D is TRBD1 (6 bases). This CDR3 is 15 amino acids long. CDR1 and CDR2 (germline): SGHNT, YYREEE (reference sequence). The V and J ends lost 2 bases and 5 bases respectively, with 13 bases between them.

This clone appeared once. The chain couples TRBV29-1 to TRBJ2-3; TRBD2 agrees at 8 bases. The CDR3 loop spans 14 amino acids. V lost 3 bases, J lost 2 bases, and 4 bases stayed unmatched. The germline CDR1 and CDR2 sequences are SQVTM and ANQGSEA. CDR3 region: CSVEYGGVTDTQYF. The CDR3 DNA reads TGCAGCGTTGAGTACGGGGGGGTCACAGATACGCAGTATTTT.

This clone has just one count. The chain carries TRBV7-6 and TRBJ2-3; D remains unclear. This CDR3 has 15 amino acids. V was pared by 1 base and J by 1 base, with 9 bases between. The germline V gene has CDR1 SGHVS and CDR2 FNYEAQ. The CDR3 coding sequence is TGTGCCAGCAGCTTAGTTAGTCGCGGCACAGATACGCAGTATTTT. It translates to CASSLVSRGTDTQYF.

This chain connects TRBV6-5 to TRBJ2-7; perhaps TRBD1 as D (6 bases). Looked up from germline, CDR1 is MNHEY and CDR2 is SVGAGI. Trimming stripped 7 bases from V and 6 bases from J, with 16 bases between. The CDR3 is 13 amino acids. The CDR3 loop reads CASNSQGLGEQYF. The CDR3 DNA sequence: TGTGCCAGCAACTCACAGGGATTGGGCGAGCAGTACTTC.

V usage is TRBV19 and J usage is TRBJ2-1; 10 positions match TRBD1. This CDR3 comprises 15 residues. The germline gives CDR1 LNHDA, CDR2 SQIVND (reference sequence). With 5 bases clipped from V and 4 bases from J, the junction kept 5 bases outside the gene matches. The CDR3 sequence is CASSPPGQGYNEQFF. CDR3 bases: TGTGCCAGTAGTCCACCGGGACAGGGGTACAATGAGCAGTTCTTC.

The chain recombines TRBV11-2 with TRBJ2-7; 11 bases match TRBD1. The J segment lost 7 bases and the V segment lost 4 bases, leaving 9 bases of the junction unmatched. The CDR3 covers 15 residues. Germline V gives CDR1 SGHAT, CDR2 FQNNGV. The CDR3 nucleotides read TGTGCCAGCAGCTGGGGGTGGGACAGGGGGACGGAGCAGTACTTC. This sequence encodes CASSWGWDRGTEQYF.

The chain combines TRBV5-1 with TRBJ2-3; TRBD2 might be the D (5 bases). Trimming left V 7 bases short and J 4 bases short, with 13 bases between. The CDR3 is 13 residues long. Germline CDR1 and CDR2: SGHRS and YFSETQ. CDR3 residues: CASVPGGSDTQYF. The CDR3, as DNA: TGCGCCAGCGTCCCAGGAGGATCAGATACGCAGTATTTT.

The chain joins TRBV13 to TRBJ2-6; TRBD1 agrees at 8 bases. With 2 bases clipped from V and 0 bases from J, the junction kept 3 bases outside the gene matches. Germline loops: CDR1 PRHDT, CDR2 FYEKMQ (reference sequence). The CDR3 length is 17 residues. CDR3 sequence reads: CASSLNRGTSGANVLTF. The CDR3 region has the DNA TGTGCCAGCAGCTTAAACAGGGGGACCTCTGGGGCCAACGTCCTGACTTTC.

Worth noting for this clone: This specimen includes other DNA sequences encoding the same CDR3. This chain links TRBV5-6 with TRBJ2-6, with no clear D. The CDR3 totals 14 residues. V dropped 1 base and J dropped 3 bases, with 5 bases sitting between them. From germline, CDR1 is SGHDT and CDR2 YYEEEE. CDR3 protein: CASSLLSGANVLTF. In DNA form, the CDR3 reads TGTGCCAGCAGCTTGCTTAGTGGGGCCAACGTCCTGACTTTC.

The chain links TRBV5-1 to TRBJ1-2, with D possibly being TRBD1 (6 bases). This CDR3 has 16 residues. Deletions cut 5 bases from V and 1 base from J, with 18 bases between. Per the germline V gene, CDR1 is SGHRS and CDR2 is YFSETQ. The CDR3, as DNA: TGCGCCAGCAGTCTCTCCCCAGGGGAACTTAACTATGGCTACACCTTC. It translates to CASSLSPGELNYGYTF.

The chain employs TRBV6-5 and TRBJ2-3; no clear D. The V gene lost 7 bases and the J gene lost 0 bases, with 5 bases spanning the gap. CDR1 MNHEY and CDR2 SVGAGI come from the germline V gene. The CDR3 sequence is 12 residues long. CDR3 nucleotide sequence: TGTGCCAGCAAGAGTAGCACAGATACGCAGTATTTT. Residues: CASKSSTDTQYF.

The chain combines TRBV3-1 (or the pseudogene TRBV3-2) with TRBJ1-3, with 7 bases aligning to TRBD1. The CDR3 has 14 amino acids. Per the germline V gene, CDR1 is LGHDT and CDR2 is YNNKEL (reference sequence). V gave up 2 bases and J gave up 7 bases; unmatched junction bases: 5. The CDR3 region is CASSQLTGPNTIYF. The CDR3 DNA reads as TGTGCCAGCAGCCAATTGACAGGGCCCAACACCATATATTTT.

The chain uses TRBV5-1 and TRBJ2-2; 8 nucleotides agree with TRBD2. Germline CDR1 is SGHRS and CDR2 is YFSETQ. CDR3 length equals 15 residues. The J segment lost 4 bases and the V segment lost 1 base, leaving 3 bases of the junction unmatched. Written as DNA, the CDR3 is TGCGCCAGCAGCTTGATTGCGGGGGGCACCGGGGAGCTGTTTTTT. Its protein is CASSLIAGGTGELFF.

This chain links TRBV5-4 with TRBJ2-1; 9 bases agree with TRBD1. Germline values: CDR1 SGHNT, CDR2 YYREEE (reference sequence). The CDR3 covers 14 residues. V lost 3 bases, J lost 6 bases, and 4 bases stayed unmatched. DNA for the CDR3: TGTGCCAGCAGCTCGGGACAGGGTACCAATGAGCAGTTCTTC. Translated: CASSSGQGTNEQFF.

The chain employs TRBV7-2 and TRBJ1-1; D perhaps matches TRBD1 (6 bases). The germline V and J ends were trimmed by 1 base and 4 bases, with 7 bases remaining between them. Germline assignment: CDR1 SGHTA and CDR2 FQGNSA. The length of the CDR3 is 13 residues. CDR3 DNA sequence: TGTGCCAGCAGCTTAGACAGGGTCACTGAAGCTTTCTTT. It encodes CASSLDRVTEAFF.

The chain links TRBV7-9 to TRBJ2-6; unclear D gene. The CDR3 totals 16 residues. The V gene lost 8 bases and the J gene lost 3 bases, with 17 bases spanning the gap. The germline CDR1 and CDR2 sequences are SEHNR and FQNEAQ (reference sequence). CDR3 bases: TGTGCCAGCCCCCCCCAGGCCCAAGATGGGGCCAACGTCCTGACTTTC. It encodes CASPPQAQDGANVLTF.